One and the same sample provided the 9 T cell receptor beta chains below, sequenced in a study of blood T cell repertoires in COVID-19 (dated by TCRdb to the early 2020s). Receptor amplification or capture employed the immunoSEQ multiplex PCR assay. Sourced from immuneACCESS, this table was stored by TCRdb with only in-frame sequences that have V and J called. A share of the clones is absent; for the studies checked, an unresolved V gene accounts for under half, and the remainder has no known explanation. The sample includes 250,000 to 300,000 clones, with almost 90% observed a single time. The biggest ten clones account for approximately 10% of the sample. Sequenced: peripheral blood. The receptors derive from a woman in her 30s with COVID-19, enrolled during active disease.

This chain links TRBV27 with TRBJ2-2, with 7 nucleotides matching TRBD1. Germline CDR1 reads MNHEY; CDR2 reads SMNVEV (reference sequence). V gave up 6 bases and J gave up 4 bases; unmatched junction bases: 8. The CDR3 is made up of 15 amino acids. The CDR3 spells CASRFRGHGTGELFF. The CDR3 nucleotides are TGTGCCAGCAGATTTAGGGGGCATGGCACCGGGGAGCTGTTTTTT.

J is TRBJ2-7 and V is TRBV28, with D unclear. Trimming took off 1 base at V and 3 bases at J, with 10 bases between the two ends. This CDR3 comprises 14 residues. CDR1 and CDR2 from the germline V gene are MDHEN and SYDVKM. CDR3 sequence (DNA): TGTGCCAGCAGTTTATCCGCACTTGACTACGAGCAGTACTTC. Translation: CASSLSALDYEQYF.

The chain has TRBV27 and TRBJ1-6; D may be TRBD1 (6 bases). Trimming took 0 bases from V and 9 from J, leaving 12 bases between them. This CDR3 region has 15 residues. Germline CDR1 and CDR2: MNHEY and SMNVEV (reference sequence). The CDR3 DNA reads as TGTGCCAGCAGTTTATCCGGCAGGGGTGGTTCACCCCTCCACTTT. This translates into CASSLSGRGGSPLHF.

J is TRBJ2-7 and V is TRBV2; 8 bases map to TRBD2. CDR1 is SNHLY, CDR2 FYNNEI, per germline. The CDR3 consists of 14 residues. Unmatched junction bases numbered 4, after V lost 5 bases and J lost 1 base. CDR3 in amino acids: CASSRTSRSYEQYF. In nucleotides, the CDR3 is TGTGCCAGCAGTCGGACTAGCAGGTCCTACGAGCAGTACTTC.

The V gene is TRBV5-6, the J gene TRBJ2-1; 8 nucleotides line up with TRBD2. CDR1 SGHDT and CDR2 YYEEEE come from the germline V gene. V gave up 0 bases and J gave up 9 bases; unmatched junction bases: 8. The CDR3 covers 15 residues. The CDR3 coding sequence is TGTGCCAGCAGCTTGGGCCCGGGAGGGCCGGTTGAGCAGTTCTTC. Translating gives CASSLGPGGPVEQFF.

The chain employs TRBV30 and TRBJ2-7, with D perhaps matching TRBD2 (6 bases). Germline-derived CDR1 and CDR2 are GTSNPN and SVGIG (reference sequence). The CDR3 length is 12 residues. V lost 2 bases and J 9 bases, leaving 14 bases between the germline ends. CDR3 sequence reads: CAWSSGRDVQYF. The CDR3 DNA is TGTGCCTGGAGTTCGGGGCGGGACGTGCAGTACTTC. Combining the CDR3 with reference TRBV30 and TRBJ2-7 gives the whole variable domain SQTIHQWPATLVQPVGSPLSLECTVEGTSNPNLYWYRQAAGRGLQLLFYSVGIGQISSEVPQNLSASRPQDRQFILSSKKLLLSDSGFYLCAWSSGRDVQYFGPGTRLTVT.

The gene calls are TRBV2 and TRBJ2-1, with 7 bases fitting TRBD2. Looked up from germline, CDR1 is SNHLY and CDR2 is FYNNEI. V shed 1 base and J 6 bases; nucleotides not matched to a gene: 3. The CDR3 spans 14 residues. CDR3 nucleotides: TGTGCCAGCAGTGAAGAGACTAGCAGCAATGAGCAGTTCTTC. Translated: CASSEETSSNEQFF.

This chain joins TRBV28 and TRBJ1-2, with a weak D call TRBD1 (6 bases). The CDR3 totals 19 residues. V lost 6 bases and J 0 bases, leaving 26 bases between the germline ends. Per germline, CDR1 MDHEN and CDR2 SYDVKM. The CDR3 DNA is TGTGCCAGCAGCGCGTTTCAGGGAGTACAGGGACTAGCTAACTATGGCTACACCTTC. This encodes CASSAFQGVQGLANYGYTF.

V is TRBV19 and J is TRBJ2-1; 9 bases fit TRBD2. V dropped 0 bases and J dropped 4; count of bases not matched to a gene: 10. The CDR3 is made up of 18 amino acids. In germline, CDR1 is LNHDA, CDR2 SQIVND (reference sequence). CDR3 DNA: TGTGCCAGTAGTATAGATCGGGTAGCGGGAGTGGGTTACAATGAGCAGTTCTTC. Translation gives CASSIDRVAGVGYNEQFF.